One and the same sample provided the 25 T cell receptor beta chains below, sequenced in a study of spatial heterogeneity in lung cancer. Regarding the study as a whole: Tumoral mutation counts were tracked by counts of expanded intratumoral alpha and beta TCRs.

Time point defined: sample taken at primary tumor resection. TCRdb passed the 5' RACE reads through MiXCR, listing each CDR3 protein once. The repertoire includes 10,000 to 15,000 distinct CDR3 sequences, 5.5% to 8.5% of them detected once, and around 3.6% sits in the top ten. No antigen has been assigned to these receptors. Sequences were derived from lung tumor tissue, sampled at surgery. The receptors stem from a female donor with early-stage non-small cell lung cancer.

There are many counts of this clonotype. The chain joins TRBV18 to TRBJ2-5; D tentatively fits TRBD1 or TRBD2 (5 bases each). Germline V gives CDR1 KGHSH, CDR2 LQKENI. V was shortened by 3 bases and J by 5 bases, with 10 bases between the two germline ends. This CDR3 is 13 amino acids long. The CDR3, as DNA: TGTGCCAGCTCACCGCGCAGGGACGAGACCCAGTACTTC. Its protein is CASSPRRDETQYF.

There are a few counts of this clonotype. The chain uses TRBV20-1 and TRBJ1-1; TRBD1 matches 7 bases. Germline lookup yields CDR1 DFQATT and CDR2 SNEGSKA (reference sequence). This CDR3 has 12 residues. J lost 7 bases, V lost 6 bases, and 8 bases had no gene match. The CDR3: CSASGQLLEAFF. The CDR3 coding sequence is TGCAGTGCCTCGGGACAGCTCCTTGAAGCTTTCTTT.

Many counts were recorded for this clonotype. CDR3: CASSRLGYTQYF. CDR3 bases: TGCGCCAGCAGCCGCCTGGGGTATACGCAGTATTTT. This chain joins TRBV4-3 and TRBJ2-3; D is unresolved. Germline V CDR1 and CDR2: LGHNA, YSLEER. This CDR3 is 12 amino acids long. Trimming took 4 bases from V and 7 from J, leaving 9 bases between them.

This clonotype is termed medium-sized (0.01 to 0.1%). The chain carries TRBV7-2 and TRBJ1-4, with D unclear. Germline loops: CDR1 SGHTA, CDR2 FQGNSA. The CDR3 runs to 15 residues. Trimming pared 2 bases from V and 0 bases from J, leaving 7 bases between. CDR3 nucleotide sequence: TGTGCCAGCAGCTTACAGGTTGCAACTAATGAAAAACTGTTTTTT. Translating gives CASSLQVATNEKLFF.

This clonotype has a count of ten or more. J is TRBJ1-1 and V is TRBV18; no clear D gene. The CDR3 contains 13 residues. Germline V gene sequence: CDR1 KGHSH, CDR2 LQKENI. V shed 2 bases and J shed 7 bases, with 11 bases lying between them. In DNA form, the CDR3 reads TGTGCCAGCTCACCAGTCAGTGATGGTGAAGCTTTCTTT. Translating gives CASSPVSDGEAFF. Based on the CDR3 plus reference TRBV18 and TRBJ1-1, the full variable domain is NAGVMQNPRHLVRRRGQEARLRCSPMKGHSHVYWYRQLPEEGLKFMVYLQKENIIDESGMPKERFSAEFPKEGPSILRIQQVVRGDSAAYFCASSPVSDGEAFFGQGTRLTVV.

There are many counts of this clonotype. The V call is TRBV28, the J call TRBJ2-7; 8 bases align to TRBD2. The junction had 17 bases not matched to a gene; V was cut back by 10 bases and J by 6 bases. Germline assignment: CDR1 MDHEN and CDR2 SYDVKM. CDR3 length: 15 residues. CDR3 region: CATLPWGLGGGEQYF. CDR3 nucleotide sequence: TGTGCCACCCTCCCATGGGGACTAGGAGGAGGCGAGCAGTACTTC.

This clonotype qualifies as medium-sized. The gene calls are TRBV11-2 and TRBJ2-3, with TRBD2 identical over 7 bases. The CDR3 runs to 16 residues. Germline CDR1 is SGHAT and CDR2 is FQNNGV. V dropped 5 bases and J dropped 2; count of bases not matched to a gene: 10. The CDR3 reads CASSRRGGSNTDTQYF. CDR3 nucleotides: TGTGCCAGCAGCCGCCGGGGCGGGAGTAACACAGATACGCAGTATTTT.

By sample fraction, this clonotype is medium-sized. The gene calls are TRBV7-2 and TRBJ2-5; 13 nucleotides agree with TRBD2. V lost 4 bases and J lost 2; bases outside the gene matches: 4. This CDR3 region has 16 residues. Germline V gives CDR1 SGHTA, CDR2 FQGNSA. The CDR3 spells CASSSGLAGVQETQYF. As DNA, the CDR3 is TGTGCCAGCAGCTCTGGACTAGCGGGGGTTCAAGAGACCCAGTACTTC.

In this sample, this clonotype turned up many times. The chain uses TRBV20-1 and TRBJ2-7; 9 bases fit TRBD2. The CDR3 sequence is 17 residues long. Germline V gene lookup returns CDR1 DFQATT and CDR2 SNEGSKA (reference sequence). Germline trimming cut 0 bases from V and 3 bases from J; bases unmatched to any gene: 12. The CDR3 sequence is CSARESKRLADLYEQYF. DNA of the CDR3: TGCAGTGCTAGAGAGAGTAAGAGACTAGCGGACCTCTACGAGCAGTACTTC.

This clonotype was seen repeatedly, ten times or more. This chain uses TRBV30 with TRBJ1-2; no clear D. V lost 0 bases, J lost 0 bases, and 8 bases lay in between. The CDR3 has 14 amino acids. The germline CDR1 and CDR2 sequences are GTSNPN and SVGIG (reference sequence). The CDR3 DNA sequence: TGTGCCTGGAGTGTACAACTGGCTAACTATGGCTACACCTTC. Translation: CAWSVQLANYGYTF.

In this sample, this clonotype turned up many times. The chain recombines TRBV12-3 or TRBV12-4 with TRBJ2-5, with TRBD2 matching over 7 bases. The trim removed 8 bases at V and 5 bases at J, leaving 14 bases unmatched. The CDR3 contains 15 residues. The CDR3 spells CASGPGSYSGETQYF. CDR3 DNA: TGTGCCAGCGGTCCCGGGTCTTATAGCGGGGAGACCCAGTACTTC.

This clonotype is termed medium-sized. The chain has TRBV7-3 and TRBJ1-2, with D possibly being TRBD1 (6 bases). V was shortened by 3 bases and J by 7 bases, with 12 bases between the two germline ends. The CDR3 covers 13 residues. Germline V gene data show CDR1 as SGHTA and CDR2 as FQGTGA. The CDR3 protein is CASSFSQGTGYTF. The CDR3 DNA is TGTGCCAGCAGCTTCTCCCAGGGGACTGGCTACACCTTC.

The chain couples TRBV30 to TRBJ1-2, with 8 bases lining up with TRBD1. V shed 5 bases and J 2 bases; nucleotides not matched to a gene: 7. This CDR3 has 14 residues. Germline-derived CDR1 and CDR2 are GTSNPN and SVGIG (reference sequence). The CDR3 DNA follows: TGTGCCTGGGACAGGGGCCCCTGGAACTATGGCTACACCTTC. This translates into CAWDRGPWNYGYTF.

This clonotype was found many times. The chain joins TRBV27 to TRBJ1-5; tentatively, D is TRBD1 (5 bases). V was pared by 6 bases and J by 11 bases, with 14 bases between. This CDR3 contains 12 residues. Germline V gene lookup returns CDR1 MNHEY and CDR2 SMNVEV (reference sequence). CDR3 region: CASSKPQGTQHF. The CDR3 DNA is TGTGCCAGCAGCAAACCCCAGGGTACCCAGCATTTT.

This clonotype was picked up many times. The gene calls are TRBV6-2 or TRBV6-3 and TRBJ1-1; unclear D gene. CDR1 and CDR2 (germline): MNHEY, SVGEGT. This CDR3 is 14 amino acids long. Trimming took off 4 bases at V and 1 base at J, with 10 bases between the two ends. CDR3 bases: TGTGCCAGCAGTTCAAACAGAGAGAACACTGAAGCTTTCTTT. Its protein is CASSSNRENTEAFF.

This clonotype has at least ten counts. This chain links TRBV11-2 with TRBJ1-6; D may be TRBD1 (5 bases). Germline assignment: CDR1 SGHAT and CDR2 FQNNGV. Trimming removed 5 bases from V and 8 bases from J, with 13 bases in between. This CDR3 is built from 14 residues. The CDR3 DNA reads as TGTGCCAGCAGCCGGCCCGGGGGAGATTCACCCCTCCACTTT. Its protein is CASSRPGGDSPLHF.

V usage is TRBV6-1 and J usage is TRBJ2-1; D perhaps matches TRBD1 (6 bases). The CDR3 consists of 13 residues. From germline, CDR1 is MNHNS and CDR2 SASEGT. Trimming shortened V by 7 bases and J by 6 bases, and 13 bases separated the two germline ends. The CDR3 is CASTGGVINEQFF. The CDR3 bases are TGTGCCAGCACTGGGGGCGTAATCAATGAGCAGTTCTTC.

This clonotype was observed many times. The V gene is TRBV7-8, the J gene TRBJ2-4; D may match TRBD1 or TRBD2 (6 bases each). The length of the CDR3 is 13 residues. In germline, CDR1 is SGHVS, CDR2 FQNEAQ. V lost 5 bases and J lost 8, with 13 bases in between. CDR3 bases: TGTGCCAGCAGCGTGAACAGGGAGGACATTCAGTACTTC. Encoded protein: CASSVNREDIQYF.

The sample holds many counts of this clonotype. The chain uses TRBV7-2 and TRBJ2-3; no firm D call. The CDR3 is 12 amino acids. The germline gives CDR1 SGHTA, CDR2 FQGNSA. Trimming took 3 bases from V and 2 from J, leaving 3 bases between them. CDR3 protein: CASSFYTDTQYF. CDR3 nucleotide sequence: TGTGCCAGCAGCTTCTACACAGATACGCAGTATTTT. Full variable domain (missing parts from reference TRBV7-2 and TRBJ2-3): GAGVSQSPSNKVTEKGKDVELRCDPISGHTALYWYRQSLGQGLEFLIYFQGNSAPDKSGLPSDRFSAERTGGSVSTLTIQRTQQEDSAVYLCASSFYTDTQYFGPGTRLTVL.

By sample fraction, this clonotype is medium-sized. The chain is built from TRBV5-6 and TRBJ2-5, with TRBD2 as a possible D gene (5 bases). V lost 7 bases and J 10 bases, leaving 29 bases between the germline ends. Looked up from germline, CDR1 is SGHDT and CDR2 is YYEEEE. CDR3 length: 16 amino acids. CDR3 in DNA: TGTGCCAGCGATCTTTGGAGCGGCGTAATGATAGGAGACCAGTACTTC. Encoded protein: CASDLWSGVMIGDQYF. Complete variable domain (other parts from reference TRBV5-6 and TRBJ2-5): DAGVTQSPTHLIKTRGQQVTLRCSPKSGHDTVSWYQQALGQGPQFIFQYYEEEERQRGNFPDRFSGHQFPNYSSELNVNALLLGDSALYLCASDLWSGVMIGDQYFGPGTRLLVL.

The chain carries TRBV27 and TRBJ2-7; 7 bases line up with TRBD2. Trimming at V came to 2 bases and at J to 4 bases, leaving 11 bases not matched to a gene. CDR1 and CDR2 (germline): MNHEY, SMNVEV (reference sequence). This CDR3 region has 16 residues. Here the CDR3 reads CASSLVSGIEPYEQYF. CDR3 DNA: TGTGCCAGCAGTTTAGTAAGCGGGATAGAACCTTACGAGCAGTACTTC.

This clonotype is medium-sized within its sample. The chain is built from TRBV30 and TRBJ1-1; no reliable D call. The CDR3 spans 15 residues. V was clipped by 8 bases and J by 0 bases, with 19 bases between them. In germline, CDR1 is GTSNPN, CDR2 SVGIG (reference sequence). This CDR3 reads CAGKDGIGVNTEAFF. The CDR3 DNA sequence: TGTGCCGGAAAGGACGGGATTGGGGTGAACACTGAAGCTTTCTTT.

The CDR3 reads CASSVDLNQPQHF. CDR3 nucleotide sequence: TGTGCCAGCAGCGTCGACCTCAATCAGCCCCAGCATTTT. This chain joins TRBV9 and TRBJ1-5, with D unresolved. This CDR3 has 13 amino acids. CDR1 SGDLS and CDR2 YYNGEE come from the germline V gene. The V and J ends lost 2 bases and 3 bases respectively, with 6 bases between them. Variable domain in full (rest from reference TRBV9 and TRBJ1-5): DSGVTQTPKHLITATGQRVTLRCSPRSGDLSVYWYQQSLDQGLQFLIQYYNGEERAKGNILERFSAQQFPDLHSELNLSSLELGDSALYFCASSVDLNQPQHFGDGTRLSIL.

In this sample, this clonotype is medium-sized. V and J are TRBV19 and TRBJ2-2, with no clear D. Germline CDR1 reads LNHDA; CDR2 reads SQIVND (reference sequence). The V end lost 3 bases, the J end lost 3 bases, and 8 bases lay between the germline ends. The CDR3 length is 14 residues. CDR3 loop: CASSMPTYTGELFF. The CDR3 coding sequence is TGTGCCAGTAGTATGCCAACTTACACCGGGGAGCTGTTTTTT.

This clonotype appeared a few times. This chain uses TRBV20-1 with TRBJ1-1; D call uncertain. Trimming pared 1 base from V and 6 bases from J, leaving 9 bases between. The CDR3 is made up of 12 amino acids. Germline V gene lookup returns CDR1 DFQATT and CDR2 SNEGSKA (reference sequence). The CDR3 spells CSARAGMAEAFF. CDR3 nucleotide sequence: TGCAGTGCTAGAGCCGGTATGGCTGAAGCTTTCTTT.